What follows describes a single T cell receptor (beta chain). Its target is not known. This CDR3 has 14 residues. CDR1 SGHNT and CDR2 YYREEE come from the germline V gene (reference sequence). The V end was cut by 2 bases, the J end by 9 bases, with 17 bases between. This entry comes from a study of PD-L1 blockade in urothelial cancer. Study summary: Prior chemotherapy in patients spanned 0 to 3 regimens.

Time point defined: peripheral blood 6 weeks after treatment start. Profiling relied on immunoSEQ multiplex PCR, and the TCRdb table lists in-frame clones only, not all of them. The repertoire holds about 29,000 clones, with about 85% as singletons. Study-wide results and limits: Durable-benefit cases showed more tumor-associated blood clone expansion at 3 weeks.

Sample: PBMCs, taken around atezolizumab (anti-PD-L1) treatment. V and J are TRBV5-4 and TRBJ1-2; D unclear. The source is a man aged 70 or older with urothelial cancer. The CDR3 sequence is CASSLPPEGGSYTF. The CDR3 DNA reads TGTGCCAGCAGCTTACCCCCGGAGGGAGGCAGCTACACCTTC.